A selection of T cell receptor beta chains follows, all from one sample in a study of response to subunit inactivated influenza vaccine. One entry per CDR3 protein, called by TCRdb with MiXCR from the RT-PCR reads. The table lists 700,000 to 900,000 distinct CDR3 sequences, 21% of them singletons. Sequencing used PBMCs from blood, obtained 5 days after vaccination. Receptor source: a man aged 50 or older who received an inactivated influenza vaccine. The conserved cysteine and the conserved F or W are not part of the CDR3 here. The order of the fields is clone size, V gene, J gene, CDR3 protein. Where a row states a size, it is once, few, many or the class of an expanded clone; other rows omit it.

few	TRBV6-2/TRBV6-3	TRBJ2-1	ASSYTGGGTYNEQF
few	TRBV28	TRBJ2-1	ASIPGQGSYNEQF
few	TRBV20-1	TRBJ2-3	SARHQASFDTQY
few	TRBV3-1	TRBJ2-5	ASSPSYMGLAGGLRETQY
once	TRBV3-1	TRBJ2-7	ASSQLTPGTGTNEQY
-	TRBV5-1	TRBJ2-5	ASSLNWGYQETQY
-	TRBV6-1	TRBJ2-2	ASRVLPGSPNTGELF
few	TRBV29-1	TRBJ2-7	SVESGLTYEQY
-	TRBV7-8	TRBJ1-1	ASSFRLMTANTEAF
few	TRBV18	TRBJ2-5	ASSPPSGRETQY
few	TRBV15	TRBJ2-6	ATSGVAGDLISGANVLT
-	TRBV6-2/TRBV6-3	TRBJ2-5	ASSYGGSVLQRETQY
-	TRBV4-2	TRBJ2-7	ASSHSGGQGFYEQY
-	TRBV11-2	TRBJ2-2	ASSPDSLGELF
-	TRBV3-1	TRBJ2-5	ASSQGSRGGQETQY
few	TRBV2	TRBJ2-7	ASTPGLKGYEQY
-	TRBV6-2/TRBV6-3	TRBJ2-1	ASSGPTAHPYNEQF
-	TRBV6-1	TRBJ2-7	ASSEAVTGIYEQY
-	TRBV7-9	TRBJ1-2	ASSFSQGTNYGYT
-	TRBV6-5	TRBJ2-1	ASSYGHPGEQF
few	TRBV7-3	TRBJ2-1	ASSLTASGGLNEQF
few	TRBV9	TRBJ1-3	ASSVRDRGNTIY
-	TRBV18	TRBJ1-2	ASRPDLGYT
-	TRBV18	TRBJ2-2	ASSAGQVETGELF
many	TRBV28	TRBJ1-6	ASRDRNSPLH
many	TRBV6-5	TRBJ2-5	ASSYSRGETQY
-	TRBV28	TRBJ2-1	ASRSGTGGFEQF
-	TRBV5-1	TRBJ2-2	ASSLAGKNTGELF
-	TRBV11-2	TRBJ2-1	ASILGKGGPYNEQF
-	TRBV10-3	TRBJ1-1	AISGVMNTEAF
-	TRBV29-1	TRBJ2-2	SAIRDRGSPGELF
few	TRBV20-1	TRBJ2-2	SASVLGGNTGELF
-	TRBV18	TRBJ1-2	ASSPGLENYGYT
few	TRBV15	TRBJ2-4	ATSRGGGENIQY
-	TRBV19	TRBJ2-1	ASSAPGYSYNEQF
-	TRBV5-1	TRBJ2-5	ASSWTSGREKGETQY
-	TRBV5-1	TRBJ2-5	ASSSRTGGLETQY
few	TRBV28	TRBJ2-7	ASGLLSYEQY
few	TRBV6-1	TRBJ1-6	ASSEGMGPLH
-	TRBV5-5	TRBJ2-3	ASSLYTGGVSDTQY
once	TRBV27	TRBJ1-5	ASSSDRTANQPQH
few	TRBV7-9	TRBJ2-3	ASSVLAGADTQY
-	TRBV12-3/TRBV12-4	TRBJ2-1	ASSLVAGTGNEQF
few	TRBV28	TRBJ2-5	ASRRLIGTQETQY
-	TRBV28	TRBJ2-1	ASSSQRTGINEQF
few	TRBV2	TRBJ2-5	ASSPLAGAETQY
-	TRBV7-2	TRBJ2-7	ASSYPGLAGAYEQY
-	TRBV6-5	TRBJ1-2	ASSSTGGLYGYT
-	TRBV27	TRBJ2-7	ASRVPGSYEQY
few	TRBV5-1	TRBJ2-1	ASSLGLAGGFGNEQF
-	TRBV6-1	TRBJ1-2	ASSESNGYGYT
many	TRBV5-1	TRBJ2-3	ASSLQGLADTDTQY
-	TRBV5-6	TRBJ2-1	ASTWGSSYNEQF
-	TRBV3-1	TRBJ2-7	ASSHPHMGEQY